Here is one T cell receptor beta chain with its context. This sample stems from a study of OX40 agonist ivuxolimab in advanced cancers. Some clones are missing from TCRdb's copy, which holds only in-frame ones; the method was immunoSEQ multiplex PCR. The data show roughly 13,000 clones, with about four fifths seen just once and 14% held by the top ten. Germline CDR1 and CDR2: MGHRA and YSYEKL. Trimming removed 5 bases from V and 5 bases from J; junction bases left unmatched: 10. This CDR3 region has 15 residues. The sequence derives from an adult with an advanced solid tumor such as melanoma, head and neck, liver or kidney cancer. The chain links TRBV4-1 to TRBJ2-7; 9 bases line up with TRBD1. Sequenced here: CD4+ or CD8+ T cells sorted from blood, sampled in a trial of the OX40 agonist ivuxolimab. The CDR3 nucleotides are TGCGCCAGCAGCACCAAGGGACAGGGAATCCACGAGCAGTACTTC. Its translation: CASSTKGQGIHEQYF.